This entry lists 9 T cell receptor beta chains sequenced from one sample in a study of blood T cell repertoires in COVID-19. Sequencing used immunoSEQ multiplex PCR; TCRdb keeps in-frame clones, though not all of them. The table has about 300,000 clones, 85% to 90% seen once. Sequenced: peripheral blood. The receptors were gathered from a woman aged 25 to 39 with COVID-19, enrolled during active disease.

This chain joins TRBV11-2 and TRBJ1-4; TRBD1 aligns across 8 bases. V lost 4 bases and J lost 8; bases outside the gene matches: 9. The CDR3 sequence is 15 residues long. The germline V gene has CDR1 SGHAT and CDR2 FQNNGV. The chain's CDR3 is CASSSDREGGEKLFF. DNA for the CDR3: TGTGCCAGCAGCTCGGACAGGGAAGGTGGCGAAAAACTGTTTTTT.

J is TRBJ1-2 and V is TRBV6-5; 7 bases map to TRBD1. CDR1 and CDR2 from the germline V gene are MNHEY and SVGAGI. The length of the CDR3 is 15 residues. The trim removed 8 bases at V and 7 bases at J, leaving 16 bases unmatched. CDR3 in DNA: TGTGCCAGCTCCTCCAAGACAGGGTCCTTATCTGGCTACACCTTC. It is translated as CASSSKTGSLSGYTF.

In its sample, this clone was seen a few times. V gene TRBV19 combines with J gene TRBJ1-5, with 10 bases that match TRBD1. There are 15 residues in the CDR3. After removal of 7 bases from V and 9 bases from J, the junction contained 12 bases not matched to a gene. In germline, CDR1 is LNHDA, CDR2 SQIVND (reference sequence). CDR3 protein: CASTRDRGTFRPQHF. CDR3 DNA sequence: TGTGCCAGTACCCGGGACAGGGGTACTTTTCGGCCCCAGCATTTT.

This chain joins TRBV25-1 and TRBJ2-1; 11 bases line up with TRBD2. V was clipped by 3 bases and J by 8 bases; unmatched bases: 6. Per germline, CDR1 MGHDK and CDR2 SYGVNS. This CDR3 is 15 amino acids long. CDR3 sequence: CASSDPGLADHEQFF. In DNA, the CDR3 is TGTGCCAGCAGTGATCCGGGACTAGCGGATCATGAGCAGTTCTTC.

The chain has TRBV19 and TRBJ1-1; TRBD1 matches 8 bases. CDR3 length equals 17 residues. Trimming at V came to 2 bases and at J to 7 bases, leaving 15 bases not matched to a gene. Germline loops: CDR1 LNHDA, CDR2 SQIVND (reference sequence). The CDR3 region has the DNA TGTGCCAGTAGTATATTGTCCCGGACAGGGCGACGGAGTGAAGCTTTCTTT. Amino acid sequence: CASSILSRTGRRSEAFF.

The J gene is TRBJ2-7, the V gene TRBV6-1, with 7 bases that match TRBD2. Germline CDR1 MNHNS, CDR2 SASEGT. This CDR3 region has 15 residues. The ends lost 0 bases at V and 0 bases at J; junction bases unmatched: 2. This CDR3 reads CASSEAGGSSYEQYV. The CDR3 nucleotides read TGTGCCAGCAGTGAAGCGGGGGGGAGCTCCTACGAGCAGTACGTC.

The chain links TRBV2 to TRBJ1-1; D is unclear. Germline V gives CDR1 SNHLY, CDR2 FYNNEI. With 3 bases removed from V and 1 base from J, the gap between germline ends came to 9 bases. CDR3 length equals 14 residues. This CDR3 is CASSETQANTEAFF. CDR3 nucleotides: TGTGCCAGCAGTGAGACCCAGGCGAACACTGAAGCTTTCTTT.

The chain employs TRBV2 and TRBJ2-1; TRBD2 agrees at 11 bases. Germline CDR1 is SNHLY and CDR2 is FYNNEI. The CDR3 runs to 15 residues. V shed 6 bases, J shed 4 bases, and the junction held 5 bases outside the gene matches. Here the CDR3 DNA reads TGTGCCAGCAGACCGACTAGCGGGACGTACAATGAGCAGTTCTTC. This sequence encodes CASRPTSGTYNEQFF.

The chain combines TRBV18 with TRBJ1-5, with D perhaps matching TRBD1 (6 bases). The CDR3 runs 15 residues. The V end lost 6 bases, the J end lost 4 bases, and 16 bases lay between the germline ends. Germline values: CDR1 KGHSH, CDR2 LQKENI. The CDR3 loop reads CASSPRQGQNQPQHF. CDR3 sequence (DNA): TGTGCCAGCTCCCCCAGGCAGGGGCAAAATCAGCCCCAGCATTTT.